This TCR beta chain comes out of a study of T-cell memory formation after mild COVID-19. Study observations and caveats: Cross-reactive memory apparently joined, as some responding clones appeared in pre-infection memory.

Constant-segment primers and 5'RACE yielded cDNA libraries for TCR alpha and TCR beta, each carrying sample barcodes and UMIs. Each CDR3 protein gets one entry after TCRdb re-called the 5' RACE reads with MiXCR. The sample holds around 340,000 distinct CDR3 sequences, roughly 13% seen once. About this clonotype: Its matching antigen is unknown.

The CDR3 length is 15 residues. V lost 0 bases and J 7 bases, leaving 13 bases between the germline ends. Germline CDR1 reads LGHNA; CDR2 reads YSLEER. The rearrangement joins TRBV4-3 to TRBJ1-5, with D tentatively TRBD1 (5 bases). This sequence was found in a man aged 18 to 30 who had mild COVID-19 (a few samples of this study predate the infection). Cell type and time point are not known. Sample: PBMCs or a T cell subset sorted from them (not recorded which). The CDR3 DNA reads as TGCGCCAGCAGCCAAGAACGCAGGGAGGGCCAGCCCCAGCATTTT. Translation: CASSQERREGQPQHF.